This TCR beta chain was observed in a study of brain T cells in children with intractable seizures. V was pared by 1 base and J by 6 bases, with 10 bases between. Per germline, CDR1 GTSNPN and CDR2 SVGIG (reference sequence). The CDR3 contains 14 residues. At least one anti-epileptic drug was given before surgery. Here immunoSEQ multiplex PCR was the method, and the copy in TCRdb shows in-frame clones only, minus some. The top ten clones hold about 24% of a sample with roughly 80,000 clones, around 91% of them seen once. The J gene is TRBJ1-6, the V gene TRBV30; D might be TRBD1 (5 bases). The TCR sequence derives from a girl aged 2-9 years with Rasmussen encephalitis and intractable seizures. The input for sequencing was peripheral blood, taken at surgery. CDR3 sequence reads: CAWSAGVINSPLHF. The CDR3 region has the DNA TGTGCCTGGAGTGCGGGGGTGATTAATTCACCCCTCCACTTT. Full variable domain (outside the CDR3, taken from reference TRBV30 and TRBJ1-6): SQTIHQWPATLVQPVGSPLSLECTVEGTSNPNLYWYRQAAGRGLQLLFYSVGIGQISSEVPQNLSASRPQDRQFILSSKKLLLSDSGFYLCAWSAGVINSPLHFGNGTRLTVT.